The rows below give T cell receptor beta chains drawn from one sample of a study of blood T cell repertoires in COVID-19. The data were produced by immunoSEQ multiplex PCR, yet TCRdb's version contains in-frame clones alone and is incomplete. Of 120,000 or so clones listed, around 80% are singletons. The specimen sequenced was peripheral blood. The receptors originated from a woman between 45 and 65 years old with acute or convalescent COVID-19. CDR3s include the opening cysteine and the closing phenylalanine or tryptophan. D genes are given only for firm matches. Expanded clones are given a class, and other clones once, few, many or no size at all.

TRBD2 | - | TRBJ2-3 | TRBV5-1 | TGCGCCAGCAGCCCCCCTAGCGGAGGGGGCACAGATACGCAGTATTTT | CASSPPSGGGTDTQYF
TRBD1 | - | TRBJ2-3 | TRBV4-1 | TGCGCCAGCAGCCAAACAGGGGGCTGGACAGATACGCAGTATTTT | CASSQTGGWTDTQYF
TRBD1 | few | TRBJ2-7 | TRBV10-1 | TGCGCCAGCAGTGAGTCGGGGACAGGGTACGAGCAGTACTTC | CASSESGTGYEQYF
- | once | TRBJ2-1 | TRBV5-1 | TGCGCCAGCAGCGCGGACTCCCACCCTAACAATGAGCAGTTCTTC | CASSADSHPNNEQFF
TRBD1 | few | TRBJ2-2 | TRBV6-5 | TGTGCCAGCAGTTACCAGGGGGCGCCGCCCACCGGGGAGCTGTTTTTT | CASSYQGAPPTGELFF
TRBD1 | - | TRBJ1-1 | TRBV6-5 | TGTGCCAGCAGACGACAGGGGAGAGCTTTCTTT | CASRRQGRAFF
TRBD1 | - | TRBJ1-1 | TRBV19 | TGTGCCAGTAGGCCCCGGGACAGGGGATTCAACACTGAAGCTTTCTTT | CASRPRDRGFNTEAFF
- | few | TRBJ1-1 | TRBV7-2 | TGTGCCAGCAGCTTAGCAGTATGGGACTCTATGAACACTGAAGCTTTCTTT | CASSLAVWDSMNTEAFF
- | - | TRBJ2-1 | TRBV5-4 | TGTGCCAGCAGCCCCACTACTAAGAGCTCCTACAATGAGCAGTTCTTC | CASSPTTKSSYNEQFF
- | few | TRBJ2-7 | TRBV12-3/TRBV12-4 | TGTGCCAGCACTTCTAGTGTAGCCTACGAGCAGTACTTC | CASTSSVAYEQYF
- | few | TRBJ2-5 | TRBV2 | TGTGCCAGCAGTGAGGAGGGGTGGGAGACCCAGTACTTC | CASSEEGWETQYF